One T cell receptor (beta chain) is described in this entry. Its antigen is undetermined. This sample is drawn from a study of graft-versus-host responses after intestinal transplantation. There are 15 residues in the CDR3. The trim removed 3 bases at V and 2 bases at J, leaving 4 bases unmatched. From germline, CDR1 is MNHNS and CDR2 SASEGT. Clones were sequenced by immunoSEQ multiplex PCR, and TCRdb holds only the in-frame ones, with some missing. The sample carries roughly 110,000 clones, 87% recorded once. The chain carries TRBV6-1 and TRBJ1-5; 7 bases agree with TRBD1. The sequence was collected from a human donor who was the organ donor for an intestinal transplant. The sample was unstimulated CD4+ T cells sorted from spleen or lymph node cells, taken before transplant. As DNA, the CDR3 is TGTGCCAGCAGTGAGAGTCAGGGGGGCAATCAGCCCCAGCATTTT. The encoded protein is CASSESQGGNQPQHF.